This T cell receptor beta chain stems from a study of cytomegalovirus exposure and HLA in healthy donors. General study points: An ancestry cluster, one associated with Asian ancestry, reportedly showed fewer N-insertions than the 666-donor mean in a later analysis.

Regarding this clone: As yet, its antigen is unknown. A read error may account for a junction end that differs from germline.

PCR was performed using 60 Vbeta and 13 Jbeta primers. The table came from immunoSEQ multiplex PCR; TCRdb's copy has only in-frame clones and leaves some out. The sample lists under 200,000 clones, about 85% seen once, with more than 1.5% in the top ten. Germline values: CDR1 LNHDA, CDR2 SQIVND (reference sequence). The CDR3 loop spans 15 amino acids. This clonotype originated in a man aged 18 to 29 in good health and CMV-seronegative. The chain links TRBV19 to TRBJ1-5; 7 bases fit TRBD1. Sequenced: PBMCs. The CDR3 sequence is CASSIFETGTEAKAF. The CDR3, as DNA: TGTGCCAGTAGTATTTTTGAGACAGGGACCGAAGCCAAGGCTTTT.